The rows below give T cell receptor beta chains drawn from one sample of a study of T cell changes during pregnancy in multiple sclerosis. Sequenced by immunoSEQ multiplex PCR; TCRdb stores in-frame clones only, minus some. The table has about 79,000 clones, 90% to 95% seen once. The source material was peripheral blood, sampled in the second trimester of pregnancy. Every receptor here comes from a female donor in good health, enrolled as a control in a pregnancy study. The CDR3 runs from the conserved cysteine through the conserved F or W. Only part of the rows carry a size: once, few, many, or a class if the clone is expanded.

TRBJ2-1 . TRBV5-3 CARSLVVCGGHNEQFF
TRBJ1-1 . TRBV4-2 CASSQERNTEAFF
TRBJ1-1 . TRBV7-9 CASSLEARGSPFF
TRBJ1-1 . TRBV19 CASSLRGMNTEAFF
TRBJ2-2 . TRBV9 CASSGRGGLNTGELFF
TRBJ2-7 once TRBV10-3 CAIGDGAPSYEQYF
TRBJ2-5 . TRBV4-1 CASSQDPMRGGYRQETQYF
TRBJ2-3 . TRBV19 CASSLDRSSTDTQYF
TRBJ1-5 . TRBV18 CASSPGGDQPQHF
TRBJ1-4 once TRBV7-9 CASSSIWGESGEKLFF
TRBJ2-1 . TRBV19 CASSDPGGMNEQFF
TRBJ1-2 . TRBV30 CAWSITGSLGYTF
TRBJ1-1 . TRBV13 CASSLDSEAFF
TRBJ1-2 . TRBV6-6 CASRGTGFNYGYTF
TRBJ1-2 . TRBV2 CASSEVQGINYGYTF
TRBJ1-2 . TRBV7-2 CASSPGDLYGYTF
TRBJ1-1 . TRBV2 CASSWSDGNTEAFF
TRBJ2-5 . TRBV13 CASSLGQGWETQYF
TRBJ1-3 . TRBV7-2 CASSQQPVGAGNTIYF
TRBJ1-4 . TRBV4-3 CASSQDMWVGEKLFF
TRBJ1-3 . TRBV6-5 CASSSNRLLSGNTIYF
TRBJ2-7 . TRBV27 CASSLGGTGKWNEQYF
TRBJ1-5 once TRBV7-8 CASSLVGAGSNQPQHF
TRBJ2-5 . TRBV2 CASNGETQYF
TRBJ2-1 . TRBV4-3 CASSPGTGVNEQFF
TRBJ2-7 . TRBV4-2 CASSQDASGGSREQYF
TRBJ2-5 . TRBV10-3 CAISESNRAETQYF
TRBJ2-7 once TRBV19 CASSIPKRLAGEEGYEQYF
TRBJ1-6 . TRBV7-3 CASSLNARGNSPLHF
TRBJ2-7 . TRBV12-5 CASGTGTGGYEQYF
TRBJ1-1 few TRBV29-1 CSVGTGANTEAFF
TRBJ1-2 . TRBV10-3 CAISDEEDRRGTF
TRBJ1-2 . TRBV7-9 CASSLDLRFGGYTF
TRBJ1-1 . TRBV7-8 CASRVGGLMNTEAFF
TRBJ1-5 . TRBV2 CASSGLLLHSNQPQHF
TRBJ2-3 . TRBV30 CACARGGLADTQYF
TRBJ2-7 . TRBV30 CAWSVLTGRTGEQYF
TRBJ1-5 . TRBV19 CASSLTGNGNQPQHF
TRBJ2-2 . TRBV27 CASSSTSGGTLLNTGELFF
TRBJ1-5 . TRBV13 CASSLAGNQPQHF
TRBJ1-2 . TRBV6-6 CASSYSRDTSNYGYTF
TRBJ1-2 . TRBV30 CAWSSDSGGHYGYTF
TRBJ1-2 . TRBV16 CASSQGLGLNYGYTF
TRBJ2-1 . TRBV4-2 CASSRLAGGPYNEQFF
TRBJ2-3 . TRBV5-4 CASKGGASTSTDTQYF
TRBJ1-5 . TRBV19 CASSIRGNALDQPQHF
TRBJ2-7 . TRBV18 CASSPSTGVSYEQYF
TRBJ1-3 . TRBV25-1 CASSEPGQGNTIYF
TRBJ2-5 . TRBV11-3 CASSLGGTEQETQYF
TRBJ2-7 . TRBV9 CASSPSGATYEQYF
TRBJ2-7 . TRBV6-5 CASSYSAGYEQYF
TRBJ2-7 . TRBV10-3 CAISDGRGDEQYF
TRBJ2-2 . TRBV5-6 CASSLRRGQNTGELFF